Described below is a single TCR beta chain sequence and its context. Its antigen is unidentified. The data were obtained in a study of T-cell reconstitution after alpha-beta-depleted transplantation in children. It was with unique molecular identifiers that the TCRbeta library was prepared. Each CDR3 protein gets one entry after TCRdb re-called the PCR reads with MiXCR. Among about 130,000 distinct CDR3 sequences, about 9.9% were seen once, and the ten largest hold more than 20%. This CDR3 has 12 residues. After removal of 5 bases from V and 3 bases from J, the junction contained 0 bases not matched to a gene. Germline CDR1 and CDR2: SSHAT and FNYEAQ (reference sequence). The study's findings and limits: T cells produced anew were the main source of T-cell counts and diversity one year after transplant. After transplant, high TCRbeta diversity at day 60 in some patients arose from surviving recipient T cells and thymic progenitors. Expanded graft clones, several hundred of them, were reportedly the source of alpha-beta T cells about two months after transplant.

Sequencing used PBMCs, mostly from graft donor cells, obtained 180 days after TCRalphabeta/CD19-depleted stem cell transplant. The rearrangement uses TRBV7-7 and TRBJ2-5; 7 nucleotides agree with TRBD1. This TCR derives from a girl under three years old who had a stem cell transplant for combined immunodeficiency, so the T cells may come from the graft donor. CDR3 in amino acids: CASSDREETQYF. CDR3 bases: TGTGCCAGCAGCGACAGGGAAGAGACCCAGTACTTC.